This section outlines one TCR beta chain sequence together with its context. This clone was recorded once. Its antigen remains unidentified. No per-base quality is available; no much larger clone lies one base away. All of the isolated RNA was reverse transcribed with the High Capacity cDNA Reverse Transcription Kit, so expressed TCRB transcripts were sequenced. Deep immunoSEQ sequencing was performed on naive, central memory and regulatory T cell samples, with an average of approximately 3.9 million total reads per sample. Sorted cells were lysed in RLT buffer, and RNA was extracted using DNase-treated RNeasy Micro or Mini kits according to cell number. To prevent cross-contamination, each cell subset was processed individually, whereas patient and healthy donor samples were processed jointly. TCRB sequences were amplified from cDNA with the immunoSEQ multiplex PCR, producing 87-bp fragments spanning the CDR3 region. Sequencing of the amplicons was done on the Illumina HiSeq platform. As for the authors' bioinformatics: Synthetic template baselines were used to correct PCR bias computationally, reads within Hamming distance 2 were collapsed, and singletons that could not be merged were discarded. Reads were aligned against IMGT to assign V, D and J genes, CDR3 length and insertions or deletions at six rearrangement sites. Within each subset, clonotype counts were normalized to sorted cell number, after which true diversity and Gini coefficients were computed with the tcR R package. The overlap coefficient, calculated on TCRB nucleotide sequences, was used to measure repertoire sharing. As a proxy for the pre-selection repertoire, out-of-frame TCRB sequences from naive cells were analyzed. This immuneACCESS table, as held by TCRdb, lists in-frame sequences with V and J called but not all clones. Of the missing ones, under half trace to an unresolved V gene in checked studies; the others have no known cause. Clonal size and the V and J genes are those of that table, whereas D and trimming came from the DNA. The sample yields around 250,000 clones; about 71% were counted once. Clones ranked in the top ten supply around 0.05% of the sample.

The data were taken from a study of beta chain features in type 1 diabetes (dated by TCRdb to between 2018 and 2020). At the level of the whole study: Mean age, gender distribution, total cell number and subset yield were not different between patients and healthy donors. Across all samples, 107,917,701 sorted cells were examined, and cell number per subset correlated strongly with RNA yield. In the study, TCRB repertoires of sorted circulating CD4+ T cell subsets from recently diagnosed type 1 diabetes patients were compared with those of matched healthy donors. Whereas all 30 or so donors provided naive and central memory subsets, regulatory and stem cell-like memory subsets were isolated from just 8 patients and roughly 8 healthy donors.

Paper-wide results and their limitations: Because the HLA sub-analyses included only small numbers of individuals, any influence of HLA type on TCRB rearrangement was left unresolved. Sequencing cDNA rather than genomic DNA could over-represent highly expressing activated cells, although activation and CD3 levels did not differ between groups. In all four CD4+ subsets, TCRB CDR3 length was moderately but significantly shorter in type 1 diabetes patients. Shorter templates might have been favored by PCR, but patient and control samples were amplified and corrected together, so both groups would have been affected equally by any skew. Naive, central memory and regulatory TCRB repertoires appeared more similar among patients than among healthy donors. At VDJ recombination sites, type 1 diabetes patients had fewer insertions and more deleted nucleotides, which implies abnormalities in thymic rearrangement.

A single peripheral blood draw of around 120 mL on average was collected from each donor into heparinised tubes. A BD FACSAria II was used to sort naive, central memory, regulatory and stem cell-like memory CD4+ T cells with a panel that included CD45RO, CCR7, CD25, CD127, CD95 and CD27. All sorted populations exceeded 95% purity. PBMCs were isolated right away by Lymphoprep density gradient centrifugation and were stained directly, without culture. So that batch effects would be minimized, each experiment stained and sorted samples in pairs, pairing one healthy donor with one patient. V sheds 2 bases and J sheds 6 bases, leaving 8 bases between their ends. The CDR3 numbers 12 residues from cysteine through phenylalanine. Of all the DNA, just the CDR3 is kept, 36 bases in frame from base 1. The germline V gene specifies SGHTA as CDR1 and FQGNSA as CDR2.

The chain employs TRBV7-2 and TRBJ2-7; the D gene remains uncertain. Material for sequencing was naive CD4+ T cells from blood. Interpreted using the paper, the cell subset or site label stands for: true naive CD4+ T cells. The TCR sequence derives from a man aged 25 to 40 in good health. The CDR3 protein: CASSLPRGEQYF. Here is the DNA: TGTGCCAGCAGCTTACCCCGTGGCGAGCAGTACTTC.